These T cell receptor beta chains were read from a single sample in a study of T-cell memory formation after mild COVID-19. TCRdb reprocessed the 5' RACE reads via MiXCR and lists one record per CDR3 protein. The data contain about 350,000 distinct CDR3 sequences, 13% to 15% of them seen just once; the ten biggest clones take up less than 25%. The specimen sequenced was PBMCs or a T cell subset sorted from them (not recorded which). Receptor source: a young man who had mild COVID-19 (a few samples of this study predate the infection). Cell type and time point are not known. The CDR3 runs from the conserved cysteine through the conserved F or W. D genes are given only for firm matches. Rows may omit the clone size; those that give it use once, few, many or a size class.

clone_size j_call d_call v_call cdr3_nt cdr3_aa
. TRBJ1-4 . TRBV7-9 TGTGCCAGCAGCTTAGGGGCTTCCGCTAATGAAAAACTGTTTTTT CASSLGASANEKLFF
. TRBJ2-7 . TRBV7-8 TGTGCCAGCAGCTTATCGCTCCAGGGCAACGAGCAGTACTTC CASSLSLQGNEQYF
. TRBJ1-4 . TRBV28 TGTGCCAGCAGGGCCATAGAAAAACTGTTTTTT CASRAIEKLFF
. TRBJ2-1 TRBD1 TRBV5-5 TGTGCCAGCAGAGTACAGGGGCCCCCTGAGCAGTTCTTC CASRVQGPPEQFF
many TRBJ2-1 TRBD1 TRBV10-3 TGTGCCATCAGAGACAGGGGGATCAATGAGCAGTTCTTC CAIRDRGINEQFF
few TRBJ2-5 . TRBV20-1 TGCAGTGCTCTGGCTGGGGGACAAGAGACCCAGTACTTC CSALAGGQETQYF
. TRBJ2-3 . TRBV7-3 TGTGCCAGCAGCATTGACACAGATACGCAGTATTTT CASSIDTDTQYF
. TRBJ2-5 . TRBV12-3/TRBV12-4 TGTGCCAGCAGTTTACTCCCACAGCAAGAGACCCAGTACTTC CASSLLPQQETQYF
many TRBJ1-5 . TRBV12-3/TRBV12-4 TGTGCCAGCAGTCTCAGTTATAGCAATCAGCCCCAGCATTTT CASSLSYSNQPQHF
. TRBJ2-2 . TRBV4-3 TGCGCCAGCAACCTCGGGTTAGCGGCAAATGGGGGGGAGCTGTTTTTT CASNLGLAANGGELFF
many TRBJ1-1 . TRBV10-3 TGTGCCATCAGTGAGGGCCTCCCTAGGAGCACTGAAGCTTTCTTT CAISEGLPRSTEAFF
. TRBJ1-6 . TRBV30 TGTGCCTGGAGTGAGGGGTCACCCCTCCACTTT CAWSEGSPLHF
many TRBJ2-1 . TRBV24-1 TGTGCCACCAGTGCCCCGGGGTTAAATGAGCAGTTCTTC CATSAPGLNEQFF
many TRBJ2-5 TRBD1 TRBV5-1 TGCGCCAGCAGCTTGGGGGGAACAGGGGGCGGAGAGACCCAGTACTTC CASSLGGTGGGETQYF
. TRBJ1-5 . TRBV4-1 TGCGCCAGCAGCCAGCGTCCAGGTGGTCCCCGGCCCCAGCATTTT CASSQRPGGPRPQHF
few TRBJ1-3 . TRBV5-1 TGCGCCAGCAGCCTGATCCCAGGGACTGGAAACACCATATATTTT CASSLIPGTGNTIYF
. TRBJ2-3 TRBD1 TRBV6-2/TRBV6-3 TGTGCCAGCAGCCACCCCCCAAGACAGGGCGCAGATACGCAGTATTTT CASSHPPRQGADTQYF
few TRBJ2-5 . TRBV9 TGTGCCAGCAGCGTACGGGCCGGAGAGACCCAGTACTTC CASSVRAGETQYF
. TRBJ2-1 TRBD1 TRBV4-1 TGCGCCAGCAGCCTATGGACAGGGACACTCAATGAGCAGTTCTTC CASSLWTGTLNEQFF
. TRBJ1-5 . TRBV24-1 TGTGCCACCAGTGACTCCAGGCAACTGGGCAATCAGCCCCAGCATTTT CATSDSRQLGNQPQHF
. TRBJ2-1 . TRBV24-1 TGTGCCACCAGTGATACCAGGTCCTTTTCCTACAATGAGCAGTTCTTC CATSDTRSFSYNEQFF
. TRBJ1-2 TRBD1 TRBV29-1 TGCAGCGTTGCAACACCGGGACAGGGCGGCTATGGCTACACCTTC CSVATPGQGGYGYTF
. TRBJ2-5 TRBD2 TRBV29-1 TGCAGCGTTGTAGCCGGGGGGGAGACCCAGTACTTC CSVVAGGETQYF
. TRBJ1-2 . TRBV24-1 TGTGCCACCAGTGATTGGAAACAGGGAGGTGATGGCTACACCTTC CATSDWKQGGDGYTF
. TRBJ1-2 . TRBV13 TGTGCCAGCAGCCCCGCCGTCGGTGGCTACACCTTC CASSPAVGGYTF
. TRBJ2-1 . TRBV27 TGTGCCAGCAGCCTTACGACATCAAATTACAATGAGCAGTTCTTC CASSLTTSNYNEQFF
few TRBJ2-1 TRBD2 TRBV20-1 TGCAGTGCTCCTGGACTAGCGGGGGGTGTGCAGTTCTTC CSAPGLAGGVQFF
. TRBJ2-5 . TRBV12-3/TRBV12-4 TGTGCCAGCAGTGATCTAGGAGGGGTGGAGACCCAGTACTTC CASSDLGGVETQYF
few TRBJ1-6 . TRBV20-1 TGCAGTGCTAGAGAATACTTCAATTCACCCCTCCACTTT CSAREYFNSPLHF
. TRBJ1-1 . TRBV7-8 TGTGCCAGCACCATGACAGACCTTGGCACTGAAGCTTTCTTT CASTMTDLGTEAFF
few TRBJ2-1 TRBD2 TRBV20-1 TGCAGTGCTAGAGTCAAAGCGGGGGGGCCCTACAATGAGCAGTTCTTC CSARVKAGGPYNEQFF
many TRBJ1-2 . TRBV7-8 TGTGCCAGCAGCTTAGGGCCCGCGGGGGCGCCTGGCTACACCTTC CASSLGPAGAPGYTF
many TRBJ2-1 TRBD2 TRBV11-3 TGTGCCAGCAGCAAGGGGCTAGCGGGGGGCATCATTGAGCAGTTCTTC CASSKGLAGGIIEQFF
. TRBJ1-2 . TRBV18 TGTGCCAGCTCAACCTCAGGGTACTATGGCTACACCTTC CASSTSGYYGYTF
many TRBJ2-7 . TRBV5-1 TGCGCCAGCAGCTTTGGGAACTCCTACGAGCAGTACTTC CASSFGNSYEQYF
few TRBJ2-1 . TRBV6-2/TRBV6-3 TGTGCCAGCAAGATAGACGGGGGATTGTACAATGAGCAGTTCTTC CASKIDGGLYNEQFF
. TRBJ2-2 . TRBV7-3 TGTGCCAGCAGTCCAAAGGCAGGGCGAACCGGGGAGCTGTTTTTT CASSPKAGRTGELFF
. TRBJ1-3 . TRBV7-2 TGTGCCAGCAGGGGTTACTCTGGAAACACCATATATTTT CASRGYSGNTIYF
many TRBJ2-7 . TRBV7-2 TGTGCCAGCAGCTTGGGGACAAAAACCTACGAGCAGTACTTC CASSLGTKTYEQYF
. TRBJ1-1 TRBD1 TRBV3-1 TGTGCCAGCAGCACCCATGGACAGGGCGGAACTGAAGCTTTCTTT CASSTHGQGGTEAFF
many TRBJ2-3 TRBD2 TRBV20-1 TGCAGTGCTCCCGGGACTAGCGGGGGGTATCGCACAGATACGCAGTATTTT CSAPGTSGGYRTDTQYF
few TRBJ2-7 . TRBV20-1 TGCAGTGCACCGCTGAGCTCCTACGAGCAGTACTTC CSAPLSSYEQYF
. TRBJ2-3 . TRBV18 TGTGCCAGCTCACCACCGGAACCCTCCACAGATACGCAGTATTTT CASSPPEPSTDTQYF
few TRBJ2-1 TRBD2 TRBV11-2 TGTGCCAGCAGCGACGGACTAGCGGGGGGGGTGGAGGACAATGAGCAGTTCTTC CASSDGLAGGVEDNEQFF
. TRBJ2-5 TRBD2 TRBV20-1 TGCAGTGCCACGAGGACTAGCGGGCCAGAGACCCAGTACTTC CSATRTSGPETQYF
few TRBJ2-7 TRBD2 TRBV5-1 TGCGCCAGCAGCTTAGCGGGGGGGCTCTCCGGGCAGTACTTC CASSLAGGLSGQYF
. TRBJ1-1 . TRBV7-9 TGTGCCAGCAGCTTAGAGGCCGGGACTGAAGCTTTCTTT CASSLEAGTEAFF
many TRBJ2-3 . TRBV6-5 TGTGCCAGTCGGGACAGCACAGATACGCAGTATTTT CASRDSTDTQYF
. TRBJ1-1 . TRBV20-1 TGCAGTGCTAGAGATCGGGTACTGAACACTGAAGCTTTCTTT CSARDRVLNTEAFF
. TRBJ2-3 . TRBV7-6 TGTGCCAGCAGCTCCTCCCGCGAGCTGCTAGGCACAGATACGCAGTATTTT CASSSSRELLGTDTQYF